These 4 T cell receptor beta chains were all obtained from the same sample, sequenced in a study of breast tumors, draining lymph nodes, adjacent tissues. MiXCR, applied by TCRdb to the multiplex PCR reads, yields one record per CDR3 protein. The sample carries about 13,000 distinct CDR3 sequences, roughly 60% recorded once. Input material: tumor-adjacent breast tissue. These receptors were obtained from a female donor with breast cancer. Some clones in this sample may be carry-over from other donors' samples.

The chain couples TRBV5-6 to TRBJ1-3, with 8 bases identical to TRBD1. The CDR3 length is 16 residues. CDR1 is SGHDT and CDR2 is YYEEEE in the germline V gene. The trim removed 1 base at V and 0 bases at J, leaving 3 bases unmatched. CDR3 in DNA: TGTGCCAGCAGCTTGAACAGGGGGACCTCTGGAAACACCATATATTTT. Translating gives CASSLNRGTSGNTIYF.

This clonotype was observed at least ten times. The V and J genes are TRBV6-2 or TRBV6-3 and TRBJ2-5; 7 nucleotides match TRBD1. From germline, CDR1 is MNHEY and CDR2 SVGEGT. The CDR3 extends over 18 amino acids. Unmatched junction bases numbered 14, after V lost 2 bases and J lost 2 bases. CDR3 DNA: TGTGCCAGCAGTTACCCACGAGGAAACAGGGGAAAACAAGAGACCCAGTACTTC. Its translation is CASSYPRGNRGKQETQYF.

The chain couples TRBV29-1 to TRBJ2-1; D call uncertain. Trimming stripped 4 bases from V and 8 bases from J, with 9 bases between. Germline loops: CDR1 SQVTM, CDR2 ANQGSEA. CDR3 length: 11 amino acids. Written as DNA, the CDR3 is TGCAGCGTTGTTAGTATCGATGAGCAGTTCTTC. This gives the protein CSVVSIDEQFF.

This clonotype is medium-sized. The chain has TRBV7-9 and TRBJ2-5, with TRBD1 matching over 7 bases. Germline CDR1 is SEHNR and CDR2 is FQNEAQ (reference sequence). With V trimmed by 1 base and J by 4 bases, 6 bases remained unmatched. This CDR3 spans 15 amino acids. CDR3 protein: CASSLGGGGGETQYF. Written as DNA, the CDR3 is TGTGCCAGCAGCTTAGGAGGGGGCGGCGGAGAGACCCAGTACTTC. Drawing the rest from reference TRBV7-9 and TRBJ2-5, the complete variable domain is DTGVSQNPRHKITKRGQNVTFRCDPISEHNRLYWYRQTLGQGPEFLTYFQNEAQLEKSRLLSDRFSAERPKGSFSTLEIQRTEQGDSAMYLCASSLGGGGGETQYFGPGTRLLVL.